This is a list of T cell receptor beta chains from one sample in a study of blood T cell repertoires in COVID-19. This table comes from immunoSEQ multiplex PCR, and its TCRdb copy is limited to in-frame clones, with some not included. The sample contains some 240,000 clones, 84% of which appear only once. Material for sequencing was peripheral blood. These receptors all stem from a woman in her forties who had recovered from COVID-19. CDR3s include the opening cysteine and the closing phenylalanine or tryptophan. D genes are given only for firm matches. For some rows the clone size is stated as once, few or many, or as a class when expanded; others skip it.

j_call v_call clone_size d_call cdr3_aa cdr3_nt
TRBJ2-7 TRBV27 - TRBD2 CASSLTGTIYEQYF TGTGCCAGCAGTTTAACCGGGACTATCTACGAGCAGTACTTC
TRBJ2-7 TRBV11-3 - TRBD2 CASSPGTSGGGEQYF TGTGCCAGCAGCCCTGGGACTAGCGGGGGGGGCGAGCAGTACTTC
TRBJ1-2 TRBV5-4 - - CASSLVPGLGYGYTF TGTGCCAGCAGCTTGGTCCCGGGGTTAGGCTATGGCTACACCTTC
TRBJ1-5 TRBV4-1 - - CASSQVGGPTNQPQHF TGCGCCAGCAGCCAAGTTGGGGGCCCTACGAATCAGCCCCAGCATTTT
TRBJ1-5 TRBV6-1 - - CASSEAQYGGNNQPQHF TGTGCCAGCAGTGAAGCCCAGTATGGGGGGAACAATCAGCCCCAGCATTTT
TRBJ1-1 TRBV28 - - CASSPETLNTEAFF TGTGCCAGCAGTCCCGAAACTTTGAACACTGAAGCTTTCTTT
TRBJ2-7 TRBV5-1 - - CASSLQGISYEQYF TGCGCCAGCAGCTTGCAGGGGATATCCTACGAGCAGTACTTC
TRBJ2-1 TRBV2 - TRBD2 CASSRTSALNEQFF TGTGCCAGCAGTCGGACTAGCGCGCTCAATGAGCAGTTCTTC
TRBJ2-5 TRBV18 - - CASSPPLVETQYF TGTGCCAGCTCACCACCTTTAGTGGAGACCCAGTACTTC
TRBJ1-4 TRBV5-1 - - CASSAGITGGEKLFF TGCGCCAGCAGCGCGGGGATCACGGGGGGAGAAAAACTGTTTTTT
TRBJ2-7 TRBV27 - TRBD1 CASSLRQGARDEQYF TGTGCCAGCAGTTTAAGACAGGGGGCGAGGGACGAGCAGTACTTC
TRBJ2-1 TRBV20-1 - TRBD2 CSASRAGVTYNEQFF TGCAGTGCTAGTAGGGCGGGGGTGACCTACAATGAGCAGTTCTTC
TRBJ2-3 TRBV6-1 - TRBD2 CASSPGLGTDTQYF TGTGCCAGCAGTCCGGGACTAGGCACAGATACGCAGTATTTT
TRBJ2-7 TRBV19 - TRBD1 CASSSQTGGNYEQYF TGTGCCAGTAGTTCCCAGACAGGGGGAAACTACGAGCAGTACTTC
TRBJ1-2 TRBV5-1 - - CASSLGGAGDPGYTF TGCGCCAGCAGCTTGGGAGGGGCAGGGGACCCTGGCTACACCTTC
TRBJ1-2 TRBV6-5 - - CASRQDSDVTYTF TGTGCCAGCAGACAGGACAGTGATGTGACCTACACCTTC
TRBJ2-5 TRBV7-3 - - CASSPGPSEATLGTQYF TGTGCCAGCAGCCCGGGCCCTAGCGAGGCAACCCTTGGGACCCAGTACTTC
TRBJ2-7 TRBV20-1 - TRBD2 CSASLLSGGSPYEQYF TGCAGTGCTAGTCTTCTTAGCGGGGGGTCCCCCTACGAGCAGTACTTC
TRBJ1-1 TRBV2 - TRBD1 CASSERQGYEAFF TGTGCCAGCAGTGAAAGACAGGGATATGAAGCTTTCTTT
TRBJ2-3 TRBV9 - - CASSVAPADTQYF TGTGCCAGCAGCGTAGCTCCGGCAGATACGCAGTATTTT
TRBJ2-2 TRBV2 - - CASKKRTVTNTGELFF TGTGCCAGCAAAAAACGAACGGTGACGAACACCGGGGAGCTGTTTTTT
TRBJ1-2 TRBV27 - - CASSPRGNLYGYTF TGTGCCAGCAGTCCCCGGGGGAATCTCTATGGCTACACCTTC
TRBJ2-5 TRBV6-5 - - CASSYQLGSGETQYF TGTGCCAGCAGCTACCAGCTGGGGAGTGGAGAGACCCAGTACTTC
TRBJ1-3 TRBV6-5 - - CASSYLWQSRGNTIYF TGTGCCAGCAGTTACTTGTGGCAGTCCAGGGGAAACACCATATATTTT
TRBJ2-5 TRBV6-6 - - CASSYEGVQETQYF TGTGCCAGCAGTTATGAGGGGGTTCAAGAGACCCAGTACTTC
TRBJ1-4 TRBV7-6 - TRBD1 CASSLGQGNEKLFF TGTGCCAGCAGCTTGGGACAGGGGAATGAAAAACTGTTTTTT
TRBJ2-7 TRBV5-1 few TRBD1 CASSLVGQNYEQYF TGCGCCAGCAGCTTGGTGGGACAGAACTACGAGCAGTACTTC
TRBJ2-7 TRBV10-3 - - CAISESEQGGEQYF TGTGCCATCAGTGAGTCCGAGCAGGGTGGCGAGCAGTACTTC
TRBJ2-3 TRBV2 - - CASSGRVVTDTQYF TGTGCCAGCAGTGGCAGGGTGGTAACAGATACGCAGTATTTT
TRBJ2-4 TRBV11-3 - TRBD2 CASSLGLSGADIQYF TGTGCCAGCAGCTTAGGTTTGAGCGGGGCAGACATTCAGTACTTC
TRBJ2-2 TRBV11-2 many TRBD1 CASSTRDRGLHLNGELFF TGTGCCAGCAGCACCCGGGACAGGGGGCTCCACTTGAACGGGGAGCTGTTTTTT
TRBJ1-2 TRBV5-1 - TRBD1 CASSLDGRGQGGYTF TGCGCCAGCAGCTTGGATGGCAGGGGGCAAGGAGGCTACACCTTC
TRBJ2-1 TRBV20-1 - - CSASWQSDNEQFF TGCAGTGCTAGTTGGCAGTCCGACAATGAGCAGTTCTTC
TRBJ2-7 TRBV5-1 - TRBD1 CASSWDRGSEQYF TGCGCCAGCAGCTGGGACAGGGGTTCCGAGCAGTACTTC
TRBJ1-4 TRBV5-1 - - CASRLETNHEKLFF TGCGCCAGCAGACTCGAGACAAACCATGAAAAACTGTTTTTT
TRBJ2-6 TRBV10-3 - - CAISDTGVGANVLTF TGTGCCATCAGTGATACGGGAGTTGGGGCCAACGTCCTGACTTTC
TRBJ1-4 TRBV1 - - CTSSQGERRVGGATNEKLFF TGCACCAGCAGCCAGGGTGAACGGCGGGTCGGTGGGGCAACTAATGAAAAACTGTTTTTT
TRBJ2-5 TRBV6-1 few - CASSEAGETQYF TGTGCCAGCAGTGAAGCGGGAGAAACCCAGTACTTC
TRBJ2-7 TRBV13 - - CASSLYSDSSYEQYF TGTGCCAGCAGCTTATATTCCGACAGTAGCTACGAGCAGTACTTC
TRBJ1-3 TRBV9 - - CASSVGRTFSGNTIYF TGTGCCAGCAGCGTAGGTAGGACATTCTCTGGAAACACCATATATTTT
TRBJ2-5 TRBV12-3/TRBV12-4 once - CASSLGTQETQYF TGTGCCAGCAGCCTCGGGACTCAAGAGACCCAGTACTTC
TRBJ2-1 TRBV7-2 - TRBD2 CASSLAGLGTSLWFF TGTGCCAGCAGCTTAGCTGGTCTAGGGACTAGCCTTTGGTTCTTC
TRBJ2-7 TRBV7-2 - - CASSVGRGPYEQYF TGTGCCAGCAGCGTCGGCAGGGGCCCCTACGAGCAGTACTTC